This TCR beta chain came from a study of blood T cell repertoires in COVID-19 (dated by TCRdb to the early 2020s). About the investigation overall: The collaborator samples originated in the United States, Italy and Spain and spanned the acute and convalescent phases of COVID-19. The material from the prospective study consisted of cDNA or gDNA derived from T cells, B-cell-depleted T cells, or PBMCs. Deeply sampled blood TCRbeta repertoires from subjects exposed to, actively infected with, or recovered from COVID-19 were included in the dataset. The repertoires were released in a freely available public database intended as a resource for research on the immune response to SARS-CoV-2. Samples were obtained from the ongoing ImmuneRACE study (first 160 participants) and from 1,254 subjects provided by 6 global collaborators. Nearly every sample came with metadata listing a de-identified subject ID, COVID-19 status, age in years and sex. HLA class I and class II types, where available, came from metadata supplied by the sample provider rather than from assay-based typing.

Trimmed from V: 5 bases; trimmed from J: 6 bases; junction bases lacking a gene match: 6. Its CDR3 holds 15 amino acids, cysteine through phenylalanine. Only CDR3 DNA is held: 45 bases, read in frame from base 1. For CDR1 and CDR2, the germline V gene (reference sequence) lists LGHDT and YNNKEL. Samples from volunteer blood donors who had recovered from COVID-19 were contributed by a second Seattle source. The collaborating institutions used their own protocols to collect whole blood in K2EDTA tubes. For TCRbeta analysis, collaborators shipped samples as frozen whole blood, isolated PBMCs, or DNA extracted from either of those sample types. Broad study findings and their caveats: How much clinical and demographic metadata was included differed by source and by participant, and the metadata was provided uncurated.

With respect to this clone: It lacks a known antigen. One base away there is no much larger clone; base qualities are not given.

TCRbeta CDR3 regions were amplified from genomic DNA using the immunoSEQ Assay, a bias-controlled multiplex PCR. Per the authors' processing: The number of nucleated cells in each sample was estimated by amplification of reference gene primers within the assay. To quantify the absolute abundance of each unique TCRbeta CDR3 rearrangement, sequence reads were collapsed and filtered. For each sample, productive Simpson clonality was calculated as the square root of Simpson's diversity index over productive rearrangements. TCRdb took over this immuneACCESS table, retaining in-frame rearrangements with V and J assigned. Such tables are incomplete; in checked studies, under half of the missing clones stem from an unresolved V gene, and the remainder is unexplained. Clone size and the V and J calls come from that table; the DNA yielded D and trimming. The sample data list around 270,000 clones, and roughly 84% of these were observed just once. More than 1.5% of the sample goes to the ten largest clones.

The source is a woman aged 35 to 49 who had recovered from COVID-19. Rearrangement joined TRBV3-1 (or the pseudogene TRBV3-2) to TRBJ2-3; TRBD2 aligns with 12 central bases. Sequenced sample: peripheral blood. The encoded CDR3 is CASSSGTSGSDTQYF. The sequenced DNA is TGTGCCAGCAGCTCCGGGACTAGCGGGTCGGATACGCAGTATTTT.